The 13 T cell receptor beta chains presented below share a single source sample, sequenced in a study of control samples from healthy donors and cancer patients. Here immunoSEQ multiplex PCR was the method, and the copy in TCRdb shows in-frame clones only, minus some. The data hold over 150,000 clones, with 95% to 96% observed a single time. The sequencing input was blood. The origin of the receptors is a woman aged 25 to 39 in good health.

The chain links TRBV28 to TRBJ1-5; 9 bases are shared with TRBD1. The germline CDR1 and CDR2 sequences are MDHEN and SYDVKM. V trimming: 9 bases; J trimming: 2 bases; junction bases outside the gene matches: 11. The CDR3 has 16 residues. The CDR3 region is CASRDRVVIGNQPQHF. The CDR3 DNA follows: TGTGCCAGTCGGGACAGGGTCGTAATTGGCAATCAGCCCCAGCATTTT.

The chain has TRBV29-1 and TRBJ2-1; 7 bases map to TRBD1. V trimming: 2 bases; J trimming: 6 bases; junction bases outside the gene matches: 13. CDR3 size: 16 residues. Germline values: CDR1 SQVTM, CDR2 ANQGSEA. In DNA form, the CDR3 reads TGCAGCGTTGAAATGGTGTTGAGACAGGGTCCCAATGAGCAGTTCTTC. Translation gives CSVEMVLRQGPNEQFF.

The V gene is TRBV28, the J gene TRBJ1-5; D call uncertain. Trimming removed 6 bases from V and 2 bases from J, with 11 bases in between. From germline, CDR1 is MDHEN and CDR2 SYDVKM. The CDR3 sequence is 14 residues long. The CDR3 loop is CASSSLRGNQPQHF. CDR3 in DNA: TGTGCCAGCAGCTCCCTACGGGGCAATCAGCCCCAGCATTTT.

The chain carries TRBV4-1 and TRBJ2-1; D is unclear. The CDR3 is 14 residues long. V was shortened by 7 bases and J by 3 bases, with 13 bases between the two germline ends. Germline CDR1 reads MGHRA; CDR2 reads YSYEKL. The CDR3 nucleotides are TGCGCCAGCAAAGGGCTAGGGTTCTACAATGAGCAGTTCTTC. Amino acids: CASKGLGFYNEQFF.

This sequence joins TRBV5-1 and TRBJ2-3; TRBD1 or TRBD2 may be the D gene (5 bases each). The germline gives CDR1 SGHRS, CDR2 YFSETQ. V lost 2 bases and J 0 bases, leaving 7 bases between the germline ends. The CDR3 is made up of 14 amino acids. DNA of the CDR3: TGCGCCAGCAGCTTTGGGGGAAGCACAGATACGCAGTATTTT. It is translated as CASSFGGSTDTQYF.

The V gene is TRBV25-1, the J gene TRBJ1-1, with D perhaps TRBD1 (5 bases). V dropped 6 bases and J dropped 1 base, with 12 bases sitting between them. The V gene's germline CDR1 is MGHDK and CDR2 SYGVNS. The CDR3 loop spans 14 amino acids. In DNA, the CDR3 is TGTGCCAGCAGACCCTTGGGGGAGAACACTGAAGCTTTCTTT. Residues: CASRPLGENTEAFF.

The CDR3 DNA reads TGTGCCAGCAGCTTGTCCAGGGTAAGGGGAGGCGAGCAGTACTTC. Translated, it gives CASSLSRVRGGEQYF. The rearrangement uses TRBV7-9 and TRBJ2-7, with a possible D match to TRBD2 (6 bases). The CDR3 spans 15 residues. V gave up 3 bases and J gave up 6 bases, with 18 bases separating them. Germline CDR1 and CDR2: SEHNR and FQNEAQ (reference sequence).

The chain joins TRBV2 to TRBJ1-1; D is ambiguous. V was shortened by 8 bases and J by 4 bases, with 11 bases between the two germline ends. The CDR3 loop spans 12 amino acids. CDR1 is SNHLY, CDR2 FYNNEI, per germline. This chain's CDR3 is CASAGWVTEAFF. The DNA for the CDR3 is TGTGCCAGCGCGGGGTGGGTCACTGAAGCTTTCTTT. Drawing the rest from reference TRBV2 and TRBJ1-1, the complete variable domain is EPEVTQTPSHQVTQMGQEVILRCVPISNHLYFYWYRQILGQKVEFLVSFYNNEISEKSEIFDDQFSVERPDGSNFTLKIRSTKLEDSAMYFCASAGWVTEAFFGQGTRLTVV.

The DNA for the CDR3 is TGTGCCAGCAGCCTTGGGGCAGGGGGCGGGTACGAGCAGTACTTC. Its protein product is CASSLGAGGGYEQYF. V gene TRBV5-4 combines with J gene TRBJ2-7; TRBD1 aligns across 8 bases. Unmatched junction bases numbered 10, after V lost 4 bases and J lost 4 bases. Germline V gene data show CDR1 as SGHNT and CDR2 as YYREEE (reference sequence). This CDR3 region has 15 residues.

A single count supports this clone. This chain uses TRBV13 with TRBJ2-7; D gene uncertain. Germline CDR1 is PRHDT and CDR2 is FYEKMQ (reference sequence). V was clipped by 7 bases and J by 7 bases, with 20 bases between them. This CDR3 region has 14 residues. The CDR3 reads CASTPARRVGEQYF. CDR3 in DNA: TGTGCCAGCACTCCAGCAAGACGGGTTGGAGAGCAGTACTTC.

The chain couples TRBV3-1 (or the pseudogene TRBV3-2) to TRBJ1-2; TRBD1 matches 8 bases. The V segment lost 4 bases and the J segment 8 bases; nucleotides outside the gene matches: 9. The CDR3 has 14 amino acids. The germline CDR1 and CDR2 sequences are LGHDT and YNNKEL (reference sequence). The chain's CDR3 is CASSPYSQGAGYTF. CDR3 sequence (DNA): TGTGCCAGCAGCCCTTACTCGCAGGGGGCGGGCTACACCTTC.

The chain joins TRBV6-2 or TRBV6-3 to TRBJ2-5, with D possibly matching TRBD1 (6 bases). The CDR3 totals 16 residues. The V gene lost 6 bases and the J gene lost 1 base, with 18 bases spanning the gap. The germline CDR1 and CDR2 sequences are MNHEY and SVGEGT. CDR3 sequence reads: CASSLNRAGFQETQYF. The CDR3 nucleotides are TGTGCCAGCAGCCTAAACAGGGCTGGGTTCCAAGAGACCCAGTACTTC.

The rearrangement links TRBV14 to TRBJ1-1; 7 bases align to TRBD1. Germline CDR1 reads SGHDN; CDR2 reads FVKESK. J lost 4 bases, V lost 3 bases, and 2 bases had no gene match. The CDR3 totals 13 residues. CDR3: CASSQQGGTEAFF. CDR3 sequence (DNA): TGTGCCAGCAGCCAGCAGGGGGGCACTGAAGCTTTCTTT.